The rows below give T cell receptor beta chains drawn from one sample of a study of CD8 T cells in Susac syndrome. Each CDR3 protein is one row after TCRdb ran MiXCR on the immunoSEQ multiplex PCR reads. This sample carries roughly 190,000 distinct CDR3 sequences, 91% of them seen once, and the ten largest clones take approximately 0.09%. The specimen sequenced was CD4+ T cells from PBMCs. These receptors came from a human donor with Susac syndrome. Both conserved end residues are part of each CDR3. The order of the fields is V gene, J gene, CDR3 length, D gene, clone size, CDR3 DNA, CDR3 protein. A D gene is named only where the DNA matches it firmly. Part of the rows lack a size; the others show once, few, many or a class for expanded clones.

V gene: TRBV7-3
J gene: TRBJ2-3
CDR3 length: 12
D gene: NA
clone size: NA
CDR3 DNA: TGCAATGTTAGGTGGGGCACAGATACGCAGTATTTT
CDR3 protein: CNVRWGTDTQYF

V gene: TRBV9
J gene: TRBJ2-7
CDR3 length: 13
D gene: NA
clone size: NA
CDR3 DNA: TGTGCCAGCAGCGTACAGGGAAACGGCGAGCAGTACTTC
CDR3 protein: CASSVQGNGEQYF

V gene: TRBV7-8
J gene: TRBJ1-3
CDR3 length: 14
D gene: TRBD1
clone size: NA
CDR3 DNA: TGTGCCAGCAGCCACGACAGGGGCAGGAGCACCATATATTTT
CDR3 protein: CASSHDRGRSTIYF

V gene: TRBV2
J gene: TRBJ2-7
CDR3 length: 14
D gene: TRBD1
clone size: NA
CDR3 DNA: TGTGCCAGCAGTCAGGGACAGGGGAGCTACGAGCAGTACTTC
CDR3 protein: CASSQGQGSYEQYF

V gene: TRBV6-1
J gene: TRBJ1-1
CDR3 length: 8
D gene: NA
clone size: NA
CDR3 DNA: TGCCGTAGATCTGAAGCTTTCTTT
CDR3 protein: CRRSEAFF

V gene: TRBV7-9
J gene: TRBJ2-7
CDR3 length: 14
D gene: TRBD1
clone size: once
CDR3 DNA: TGTGCCAGCAGCGGGACAGGGGCGTTCTACGAGCAGTACTTC
CDR3 protein: CASSGTGAFYEQYF

V gene: TRBV18
J gene: TRBJ1-6
CDR3 length: 16
D gene: NA
clone size: once
CDR3 DNA: TGTGCCAGCTCACCACCCTACAGGGAGGGTAATTCACCCCTCCACTTT
CDR3 protein: CASSPPYREGNSPLHF

V gene: TRBV28
J gene: TRBJ1-4
CDR3 length: 16
D gene: NA
clone size: once
CDR3 DNA: TGTGCCAGCAGTTTTTGGCAGCTCGGAACTAATGAAAAACTGTTTTTT
CDR3 protein: CASSFWQLGTNEKLFF

V gene: TRBV6-2/TRBV6-3
J gene: TRBJ2-4
CDR3 length: 14
D gene: NA
clone size: few
CDR3 DNA: TGTGCCAGCAGTTGGGGTGCGGCCAAAAACATTCAGTACTTC
CDR3 protein: CASSWGAAKNIQYF

V gene: TRBV7-3
J gene: TRBJ1-1
CDR3 length: 14
D gene: NA
clone size: NA
CDR3 DNA: TGTGCCAGCAGCAAGACAGCGATGAACACTGAAGCTTTCTTT
CDR3 protein: CASSKTAMNTEAFF

V gene: TRBV9
J gene: TRBJ2-7
CDR3 length: 15
D gene: TRBD1
clone size: NA
CDR3 DNA: TGTGCCAGCAGCCCGGTTGGGACAGGGGGTTACGAGCAGTACTTC
CDR3 protein: CASSPVGTGGYEQYF

V gene: TRBV4-1
J gene: TRBJ1-5
CDR3 length: 15
D gene: NA
clone size: NA
CDR3 DNA: TGCGCCAGCAGCCAAGGCCCTTATAGCAATCAGCCCCAGCATTTT
CDR3 protein: CASSQGPYSNQPQHF

V gene: TRBV5-1
J gene: TRBJ2-5
CDR3 length: 16
D gene: TRBD2
clone size: few
CDR3 DNA: TGCGCCAGCAGCATCGGGACTAGCGGGGGACAAGAGACCCAGTACTTC
CDR3 protein: CASSIGTSGGQETQYF

V gene: TRBV3-1
J gene: TRBJ2-1
CDR3 length: 14
D gene: NA
clone size: NA
CDR3 DNA: TGTGCCAGCAGCCAAGTACGAGGAGACAATGAGCAGTTCTTC
CDR3 protein: CASSQVRGDNEQFF

V gene: TRBV2
J gene: TRBJ1-1
CDR3 length: 13
D gene: NA
clone size: NA
CDR3 DNA: TGTGCCAGCAGTTTACAGGTGGAAGGGGGAGCTTTCTTT
CDR3 protein: CASSLQVEGGAFF

V gene: TRBV4-2
J gene: TRBJ2-1
CDR3 length: 16
D gene: TRBD1
clone size: NA
CDR3 DNA: TGTGCCAGCAGCCAAGATCCTCCGGGACAGGTCAATGAGCAGTTCTTC
CDR3 protein: CASSQDPPGQVNEQFF

V gene: TRBV5-1
J gene: TRBJ1-2
CDR3 length: 14
D gene: TRBD1
clone size: NA
CDR3 DNA: TGCGCCAGCAGCTTGGCGGTGACAGGGGATGGCTACACCTTC
CDR3 protein: CASSLAVTGDGYTF

V gene: TRBV20-1
J gene: TRBJ2-1
CDR3 length: 16
D gene: NA
clone size: NA
CDR3 DNA: TGCAGTGCTAGATCGGCCTGGGGGGGGGCCGCCAATGAGCAGTTCTTC
CDR3 protein: CSARSAWGGAANEQFF

V gene: TRBV12-3/TRBV12-4
J gene: TRBJ1-5
CDR3 length: 15
D gene: TRBD1
clone size: NA
CDR3 DNA: TGTGCCAGCAGCGTACAGGGGGTGTACAATCAGCCCCAGCATTTT
CDR3 protein: CASSVQGVYNQPQHF

V gene: TRBV5-1
J gene: TRBJ2-7
CDR3 length: 14
D gene: NA
clone size: NA
CDR3 DNA: TGCGCCAGCGGGGTGGGATCTTTCCCGAGCGAGCAGTACTTC
CDR3 protein: CASGVGSFPSEQYF

V gene: TRBV20-1
J gene: TRBJ1-4
CDR3 length: 14
D gene: NA
clone size: NA
CDR3 DNA: TGCAGTGCTCCCCGGGGGGGGCGTAATGAAAAACTGTTTTTT
CDR3 protein: CSAPRGGRNEKLFF

V gene: TRBV28
J gene: TRBJ2-7
CDR3 length: 14
D gene: NA
clone size: once
CDR3 DNA: TGTGCCAGCACCAGCGGGCCTCGACCTATTGAGCAGTACTTC
CDR3 protein: CASTSGPRPIEQYF

V gene: TRBV7-8
J gene: TRBJ1-1
CDR3 length: 18
D gene: NA
clone size: NA
CDR3 DNA: TGTGCCAGCAGCTTAATCCCCCGCGCAGGGCGAATGAACACTGAAGCTTTCTTT
CDR3 protein: CASSLIPRAGRMNTEAFF

V gene: TRBV5-1
J gene: TRBJ1-6
CDR3 length: 15
D gene: NA
clone size: NA
CDR3 DNA: TGCGCCAGCAGCGGAGAGGGTGAATCTCATTCACCCCTCCACTTT
CDR3 protein: CASSGEGESHSPLHF

V gene: TRBV4-1
J gene: TRBJ1-4
CDR3 length: 16
D gene: NA
clone size: NA
CDR3 DNA: TGCGCCAGCAGCCTCAGAACCGGGACTTCGAATGAAAAACTGTTTTTT
CDR3 protein: CASSLRTGTSNEKLFF

V gene: TRBV20-1
J gene: TRBJ1-2
CDR3 length: 13
D gene: NA
clone size: NA
CDR3 DNA: TGCAGTGCTAGAGATAAGGAAACTCGAGGCTACACCTTC
CDR3 protein: CSARDKETRGYTF

V gene: TRBV28
J gene: TRBJ2-4
CDR3 length: 14
D gene: TRBD2
clone size: NA
CDR3 DNA: TGTGCCAGCAGTACCCAAGCGGGAGCGGACATTCAGTACTTC
CDR3 protein: CASSTQAGADIQYF

V gene: TRBV25-1
J gene: TRBJ1-2
CDR3 length: 13
D gene: NA
clone size: NA
CDR3 DNA: TGTGCCAGCAGTGAATCGGGGACTTGGGGCTACACCTTC
CDR3 protein: CASSESGTWGYTF

V gene: TRBV3-1
J gene: TRBJ2-5
CDR3 length: 12
D gene: NA
clone size: NA
CDR3 DNA: TGTGCCAGCAGCCATCTCCAAGAGACCCAGTACTTC
CDR3 protein: CASSHLQETQYF

V gene: TRBV25-1
J gene: TRBJ1-2
CDR3 length: 16
D gene: TRBD1
clone size: once
CDR3 DNA: TGTGCCAGCAGAAGAGTGGACAGGGGGCTTATCTATGGCTACACCTTC
CDR3 protein: CASRRVDRGLIYGYTF

V gene: TRBV5-1
J gene: TRBJ1-2
CDR3 length: 18
D gene: NA
clone size: NA
CDR3 DNA: TGCGCCAGCAGCCCCGGGACTAGTTGGGATTTGGCTAACTATGGCTACACCTTC
CDR3 protein: CASSPGTSWDLANYGYTF

V gene: TRBV7-9
J gene: TRBJ1-1
CDR3 length: 13
D gene: NA
clone size: NA
CDR3 DNA: TGTGCCAGCAGCTTAGGGAAACAGCCAGAAGCTTTCTTT
CDR3 protein: CASSLGKQPEAFF

V gene: TRBV7-9
J gene: TRBJ1-2
CDR3 length: 14
D gene: TRBD1
clone size: NA
CDR3 DNA: TGTGCCAGCAGCATCGCGGGACAGGGATATGGCTACACCTTC
CDR3 protein: CASSIAGQGYGYTF

V gene: TRBV15
J gene: TRBJ2-7
CDR3 length: 14
D gene: NA
clone size: NA
CDR3 DNA: TGTGCCACCAGCAGAGATTTAGACAGAGCAGAGCAGTACTTC
CDR3 protein: CATSRDLDRAEQYF

V gene: TRBV7-9
J gene: TRBJ2-6
CDR3 length: 19
D gene: TRBD1
clone size: once
CDR3 DNA: TGTGCCAGCAGCCGACCCGGGACAGGGGTACCCTCTGGGGCCAACGTCCTGACTTTC
CDR3 protein: CASSRPGTGVPSGANVLTF

V gene: TRBV14
J gene: TRBJ2-1
CDR3 length: 15
D gene: NA
clone size: NA
CDR3 DNA: TGTGCCAGCAGCCAAGGGGGATGGTCCTACAATGAGCAGTTCTTC
CDR3 protein: CASSQGGWSYNEQFF

V gene: TRBV18
J gene: TRBJ2-7
CDR3 length: 15
D gene: TRBD2
clone size: NA
CDR3 DNA: TGTGCCAGCTCACCACCTGGCGGGGGAACCTACGAGCAGTACTTC
CDR3 protein: CASSPPGGGTYEQYF

V gene: TRBV5-1
J gene: TRBJ2-7
CDR3 length: 15
D gene: NA
clone size: NA
CDR3 DNA: TGCGCCAGCAGCTTGGCTCGCGGGGTAGGGGAAGAGCAGTACTTC
CDR3 protein: CASSLARGVGEEQYF

V gene: TRBV12-3/TRBV12-4
J gene: TRBJ2-7
CDR3 length: 17
D gene: TRBD2
clone size: NA
CDR3 DNA: TGTGCCAGCAGTTTAGCGACTAGCGGGAGGAAAGTCTACGAGCAGTACTTC
CDR3 protein: CASSLATSGRKVYEQYF

V gene: TRBV9
J gene: TRBJ1-1
CDR3 length: 14
D gene: TRBD1
clone size: NA
CDR3 DNA: TGTGCCAGCAGCGGACAGGGCAGCGTCACTGAAGCTTTCTTT
CDR3 protein: CASSGQGSVTEAFF

V gene: TRBV10-2
J gene: TRBJ1-5
CDR3 length: 14
D gene: NA
clone size: NA
CDR3 DNA: TGCGCCAGCAGTGATGGGCATAGCAATCAGCCCCAGCATTTT
CDR3 protein: CASSDGHSNQPQHF

V gene: TRBV28
J gene: TRBJ2-3
CDR3 length: 10
D gene: NA
clone size: NA
CDR3 DNA: TGTGCCAGTTCCTCAGATACGCAGTATTTT
CDR3 protein: CASSSDTQYF

V gene: TRBV3-1
J gene: TRBJ1-2
CDR3 length: 13
D gene: NA
clone size: NA
CDR3 DNA: TGTGCCAGCAGCAGGGACCTCAACTCTGGCTACACCTTC
CDR3 protein: CASSRDLNSGYTF

V gene: TRBV18
J gene: TRBJ2-2
CDR3 length: 13
D gene: NA
clone size: NA
CDR3 DNA: TGTGCCAGCTCACACTCACACACCGGGGAGCTGTTTTTT
CDR3 protein: CASSHSHTGELFF

V gene: TRBV5-1
J gene: TRBJ2-7
CDR3 length: 14
D gene: TRBD2
clone size: once
CDR3 DNA: TGCGCCAGCAGCGCCTGGGGGGGGGCCTACGAGCAGTACTTC
CDR3 protein: CASSAWGGAYEQYF

V gene: TRBV2
J gene: TRBJ2-7
CDR3 length: 14
D gene: NA
clone size: NA
CDR3 DNA: TGTGCCAGCAGTGCTCAATGGTCCGGGGACGAGCAGTACTTC
CDR3 protein: CASSAQWSGDEQYF

V gene: TRBV9
J gene: TRBJ2-3
CDR3 length: 14
D gene: NA
clone size: NA
CDR3 DNA: TGTGCCAGCAGCGTGGACTATGCCACAGATACGCAGTATTTT
CDR3 protein: CASSVDYATDTQYF

V gene: TRBV20-1
J gene: TRBJ1-4
CDR3 length: 17
D gene: NA
clone size: NA
CDR3 DNA: TGCAGTGCAAGACCACGAGGACGCGGTCGAACTAATGAAAAACTGTTTTTT
CDR3 protein: CSARPRGRGRTNEKLFF

V gene: TRBV2
J gene: TRBJ2-5
CDR3 length: 14
D gene: NA
clone size: NA
CDR3 DNA: TGTGCCAGCAGACAACAGGGCGGTCAAGAGACCCAGTACTTC
CDR3 protein: CASRQQGGQETQYF

V gene: TRBV7-2
J gene: TRBJ2-1
CDR3 length: 14
D gene: TRBD2
clone size: NA
CDR3 DNA: TGTGCCAGCAGCTCGGGACTAGCGGGAGCTGAGCAGTTCTTC
CDR3 protein: CASSSGLAGAEQFF

V gene: TRBV11-2
J gene: TRBJ1-5
CDR3 length: 14
D gene: NA
clone size: NA
CDR3 DNA: TGTGCCAGCAGCCTCGGACGAAGCAATCAGCCCCAGCATTTT
CDR3 protein: CASSLGRSNQPQHF

V gene: TRBV27
J gene: TRBJ1-2
CDR3 length: 14
D gene: NA
clone size: once
CDR3 DNA: TGTGCCAGCAGTCCGTACGGGTCCGTGCGGGGCTACACCTTC
CDR3 protein: CASSPYGSVRGYTF

V gene: TRBV5-1
J gene: TRBJ1-4
CDR3 length: 14
D gene: NA
clone size: NA
CDR3 DNA: TGCGCCAGCAGCTTGGGGTCCCCCCATGAAAAACTGTTTTTT
CDR3 protein: CASSLGSPHEKLFF

V gene: TRBV15
J gene: TRBJ2-1
CDR3 length: 15
D gene: TRBD1
clone size: NA
CDR3 DNA: TGTGCCACCATGATGGACAGGAGCTCCTACAATGAGCAGTTCTTC
CDR3 protein: CATMMDRSSYNEQFF

V gene: TRBV2
J gene: TRBJ2-2
CDR3 length: 11
D gene: NA
clone size: few
CDR3 DNA: TGTGCCAGCAGTGAATCCGGGGAGCTGTTTTTT
CDR3 protein: CASSESGELFF